This T cell receptor (beta chain) was obtained from a study of cytomegalovirus exposure and HLA in healthy donors. Regarding the study as a whole: Associated with cytomegalovirus, according to the listing, were 150 to 200 TCR beta chains.

The length of the CDR3 is 16 residues. V gave up 4 bases and J gave up 4 bases; unmatched junction bases: 9. From germline, CDR1 is SGHRS and CDR2 YFSETQ. A remark on this clone: Antigen specificity is unknown.

TCRdb's table, derived via immunoSEQ multiplex PCR, lists solely in-frame clones and lacks some. The data hold about 120,000 clones, with approximately 85% observed a single time. The source is a man aged 18 to 35 in good health and CMV-seronegative. This chain uses TRBV5-1 with TRBJ1-4; 8 positions agree with TRBD1. The sample was PBMCs. CDR3 loop: CASSLRQGLNNEKLFF. The CDR3, as DNA: TGCGCCAGCAGCCTAAGACAGGGGCTGAATAATGAAAAACTGTTTTTT.